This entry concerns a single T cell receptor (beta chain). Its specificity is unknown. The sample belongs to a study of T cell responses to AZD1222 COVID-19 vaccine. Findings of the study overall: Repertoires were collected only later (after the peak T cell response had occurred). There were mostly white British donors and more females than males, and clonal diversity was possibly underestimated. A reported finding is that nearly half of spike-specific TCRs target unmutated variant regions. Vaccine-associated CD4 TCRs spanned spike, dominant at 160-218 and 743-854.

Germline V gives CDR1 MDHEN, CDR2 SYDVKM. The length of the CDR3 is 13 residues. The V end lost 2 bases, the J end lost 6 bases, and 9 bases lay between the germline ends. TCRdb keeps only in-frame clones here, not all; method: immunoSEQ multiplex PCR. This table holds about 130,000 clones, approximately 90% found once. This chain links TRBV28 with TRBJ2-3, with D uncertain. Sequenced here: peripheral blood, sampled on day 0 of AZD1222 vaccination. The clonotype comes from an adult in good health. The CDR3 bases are TGTGCCAGCAGTTTACTTGCAACGGATACGCAGTATTTT. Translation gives CASSLLATDTQYF.